The present T cell receptor (beta chain) was sequenced within a study of human T cells and chemical hapten exposure. TCRdb passed the RACE reads through MiXCR, listing each CDR3 protein once. The sample includes approximately 40,000 distinct CDR3 sequences, over 3% of them seen just once. Noted time point: patch test 2, 6 weeks after DPC sensitization. Treatment here: therapeutic diphenylcyclopropenone sensitization with weekly scalp DPC. Ten or more counts support this clonotype. CDR1 SEHNR and CDR2 FQNEAQ come from the germline V gene (reference sequence). This CDR3 spans 14 amino acids. Trimming stripped 5 bases from V and 6 bases from J, with 17 bases between.

The receptor comes from a middle-aged man with alopecia areata. Some clones in this sample may be carry-over from other donors' samples. This material consisted of whole blood, taken in connection with sensitization to the hapten diphenylcyclopropenone (DPC). This chain uses TRBV7-9 with TRBJ2-7, with a tentative D call TRBD2 (6 bases). CDR3 loop: CASSPTDDSGEQYF. CDR3 nucleotides: TGTGCCAGCAGCCCGACTGACGATAGCGGCGAGCAGTACTTC. Together with reference TRBV7-9 and TRBJ2-7, the CDR3 gives the full variable domain: DTGVSQNPRHKITKRGQNVTFRCDPISEHNRLYWYRQTLGQGPEFLTYFQNEAQLEKSRLLSDRFSAERPKGSFSTLEIQRTEQGDSAMYLCASSPTDDSGEQYFGPGTRLTVT.